The entry that follows covers one TCR beta chain sequence. Original processing methods: For nucleated cells, counts were estimated from reference gene primer amplification. The assay was immunoSEQ multiplex PCR, and TCRdb's table has in-frame clones only and misses some. The DNA was the basis for D and trimming; V, J and clone size are from that table. The table shows approximately 90,000 clones, with about 74% occurring only once. The sample belongs to a study of blood T cell repertoires in COVID-19. On the study more broadly: Acute-phase and convalescent COVID-19 samples originated in the United States, Italy and Spain. From T cells, B-cell-depleted T cells, or PBMCs came the material, which was cDNA or gDNA.

Sequencing was carried out using peripheral blood. This TCR was sampled from a human donor in a cohort sampled during active COVID-19.

This CDR3 is CASSLRSGLALAKNIQYF. CDR3 sequence (DNA): TGTGCCAGCAGCTTAAGGTCGGGACTAGCTCTAGCCAAAAACATTCAGTACTTC. The gene calls are TRBV7-9 and TRBJ2-4; 9 nucleotides agree with TRBD2. Germline V gene lookup returns CDR1 SEHNR and CDR2 FQNEAQ (reference sequence). The CDR3 runs to 18 residues. With V trimmed by 2 bases and J by 0 bases, 8 bases remained unmatched.